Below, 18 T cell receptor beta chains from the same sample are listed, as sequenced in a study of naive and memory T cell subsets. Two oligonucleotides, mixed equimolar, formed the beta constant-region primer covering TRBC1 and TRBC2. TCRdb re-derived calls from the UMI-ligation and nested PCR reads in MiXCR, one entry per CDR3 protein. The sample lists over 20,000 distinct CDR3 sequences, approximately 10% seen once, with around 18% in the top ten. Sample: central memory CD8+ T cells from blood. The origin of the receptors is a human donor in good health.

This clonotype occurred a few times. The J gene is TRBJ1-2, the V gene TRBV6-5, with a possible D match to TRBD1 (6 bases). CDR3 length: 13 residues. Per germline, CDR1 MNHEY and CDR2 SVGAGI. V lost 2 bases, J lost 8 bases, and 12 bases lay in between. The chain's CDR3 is CASSYGGPWGYTF. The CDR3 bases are TGTGCCAGCAGTTACGGGGGGCCCTGGGGCTACACCTTC.

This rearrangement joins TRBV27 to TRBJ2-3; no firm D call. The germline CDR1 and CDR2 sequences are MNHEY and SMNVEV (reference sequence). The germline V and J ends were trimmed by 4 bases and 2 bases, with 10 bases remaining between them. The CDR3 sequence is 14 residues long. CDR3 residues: CASSYKLPTDTQYF. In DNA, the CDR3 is TGTGCCAGCAGTTACAAGCTACCCACAGATACGCAGTATTTT.

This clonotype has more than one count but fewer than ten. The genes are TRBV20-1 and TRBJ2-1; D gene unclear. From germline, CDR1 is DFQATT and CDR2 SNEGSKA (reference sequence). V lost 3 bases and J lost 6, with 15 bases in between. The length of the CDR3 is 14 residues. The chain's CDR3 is CSASGPPRANEQFF. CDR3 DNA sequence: TGCAGTGCTAGCGGACCACCACGCGCCAATGAGCAGTTCTTC.

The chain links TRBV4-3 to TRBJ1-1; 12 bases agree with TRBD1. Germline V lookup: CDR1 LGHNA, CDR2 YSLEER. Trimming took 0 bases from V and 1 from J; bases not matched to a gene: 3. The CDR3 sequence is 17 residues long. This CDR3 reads CASSQDGTGGENTEAFF. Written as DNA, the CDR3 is TGCGCCAGCAGCCAAGATGGGACAGGGGGCGAGAACACTGAAGCTTTCTTT.

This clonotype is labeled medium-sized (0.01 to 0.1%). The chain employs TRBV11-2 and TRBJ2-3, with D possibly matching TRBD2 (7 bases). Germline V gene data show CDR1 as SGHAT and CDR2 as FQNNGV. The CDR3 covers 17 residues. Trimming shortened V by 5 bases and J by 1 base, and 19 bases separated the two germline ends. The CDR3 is CASSNREGGGGTDTQYF. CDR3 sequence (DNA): TGTGCCAGCAGCAACAGGGAAGGGGGAGGGGGCACAGATACGCAGTATTTT.

The CDR3 spells CASSYPRQGMNTIYF. CDR3 bases: TGTGCCAGCAGCTACCCGAGACAGGGTATGAACACCATATATTTT. The chain combines TRBV7-9 with TRBJ1-3; TRBD1 aligns across 7 bases. The CDR3 runs 15 residues. The germline V gene encodes CDR1 SEHNR and CDR2 FQNEAQ (reference sequence). V lost 4 bases to trimming and J lost 7 bases; unmatched junction nucleotides: 10. Full variable domain (remainder filled in from reference TRBV7-9 and TRBJ1-3): DTGVSQNPRHKITKRGQNVTFRCDPISEHNRLYWYRQTLGQGPEFLTYFQNEAQLEKSRLLSDRFSAERPKGSFSTLEIQRTEQGDSAMYLCASSYPRQGMNTIYFGEGSWLTVV.

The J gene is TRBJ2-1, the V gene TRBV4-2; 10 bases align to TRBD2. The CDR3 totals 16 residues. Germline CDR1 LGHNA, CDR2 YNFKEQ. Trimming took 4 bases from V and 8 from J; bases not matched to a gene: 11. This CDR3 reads CASSPRTSGPPDEQFF. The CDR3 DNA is TGTGCCAGCAGCCCCAGGACTAGCGGACCCCCGGATGAGCAGTTCTTC.

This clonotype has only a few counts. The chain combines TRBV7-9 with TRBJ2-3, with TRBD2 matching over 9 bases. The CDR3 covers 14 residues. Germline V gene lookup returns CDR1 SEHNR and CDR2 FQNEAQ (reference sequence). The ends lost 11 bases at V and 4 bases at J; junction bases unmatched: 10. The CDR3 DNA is TGTGCCTGTCAGGGTAGCGGGAGTGCAGATACGCAGTATTTT. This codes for CACQGSGSADTQYF.

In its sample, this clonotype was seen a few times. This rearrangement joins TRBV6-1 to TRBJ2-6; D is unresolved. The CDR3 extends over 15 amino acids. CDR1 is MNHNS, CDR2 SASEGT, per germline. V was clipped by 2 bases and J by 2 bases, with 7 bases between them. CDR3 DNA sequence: TGTGCCAGCAGTGAACGCGTCGCTGGGGCCAACGTCCTGACTTTC. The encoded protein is CASSERVAGANVLTF.

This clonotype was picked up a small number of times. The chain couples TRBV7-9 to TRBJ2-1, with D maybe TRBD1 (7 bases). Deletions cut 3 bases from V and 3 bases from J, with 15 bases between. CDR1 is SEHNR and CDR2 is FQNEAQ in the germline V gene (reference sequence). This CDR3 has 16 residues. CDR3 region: CASSFGTGEVYNEQFF. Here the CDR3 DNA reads TGTGCCAGCAGCTTCGGAACAGGGGAGGTCTACAATGAGCAGTTCTTC.

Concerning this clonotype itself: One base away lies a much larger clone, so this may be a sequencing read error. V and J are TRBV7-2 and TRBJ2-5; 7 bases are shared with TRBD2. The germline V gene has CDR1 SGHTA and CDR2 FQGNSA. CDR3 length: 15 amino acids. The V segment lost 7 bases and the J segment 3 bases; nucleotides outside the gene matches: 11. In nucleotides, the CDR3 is TGTGCCAGCAAGGCGGCAAGGCTAGCGGAAGAGACCCAGTACTTC. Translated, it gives CASKAARLAEETQYF.

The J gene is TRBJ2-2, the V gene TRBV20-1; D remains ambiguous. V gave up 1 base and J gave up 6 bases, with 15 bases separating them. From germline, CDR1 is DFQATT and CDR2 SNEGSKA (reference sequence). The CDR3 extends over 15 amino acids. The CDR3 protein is CSARVRDSHAGELFF. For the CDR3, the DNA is TGCAGTGCTAGAGTAAGGGATAGCCACGCCGGGGAGCTGTTTTTT.

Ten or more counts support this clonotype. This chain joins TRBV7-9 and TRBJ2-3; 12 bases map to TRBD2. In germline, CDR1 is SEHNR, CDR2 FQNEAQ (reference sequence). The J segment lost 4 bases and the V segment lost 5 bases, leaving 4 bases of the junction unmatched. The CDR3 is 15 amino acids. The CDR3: CASSPTSGRPDTQYF. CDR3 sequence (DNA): TGTGCCAGCAGCCCGACTAGCGGGAGACCAGATACGCAGTATTTT.

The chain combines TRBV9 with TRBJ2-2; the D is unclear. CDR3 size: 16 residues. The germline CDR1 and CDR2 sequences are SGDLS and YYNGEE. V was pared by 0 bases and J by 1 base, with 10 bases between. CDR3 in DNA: TGTGCCAGCAGCGTAGAGCCCGGTTTGAACACCGGGGAGCTGTTTTTT. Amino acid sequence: CASSVEPGLNTGELFF.

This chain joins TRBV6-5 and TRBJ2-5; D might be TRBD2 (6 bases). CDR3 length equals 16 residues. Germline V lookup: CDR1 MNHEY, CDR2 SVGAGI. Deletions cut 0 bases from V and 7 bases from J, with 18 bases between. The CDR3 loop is CASSYSSGSGGGTQYF. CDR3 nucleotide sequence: TGTGCCAGCAGTTACTCGTCAGGGTCCGGGGGTGGGACCCAGTACTTC.

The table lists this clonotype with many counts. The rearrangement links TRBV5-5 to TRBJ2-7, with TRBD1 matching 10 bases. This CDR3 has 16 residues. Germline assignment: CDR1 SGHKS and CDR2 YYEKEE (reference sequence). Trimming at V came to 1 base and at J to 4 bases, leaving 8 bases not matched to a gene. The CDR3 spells CASSLKGGTGEYEQYF. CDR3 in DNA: TGTGCCAGCAGCTTGAAAGGTGGGACAGGGGAATACGAGCAGTACTTC.

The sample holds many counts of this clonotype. CDR3 sequence reads: CSAYDRDAPFSNQPQHF. The CDR3 DNA follows: TGCAGTGCTTACGACCGGGACGCCCCCTTTAGCAATCAGCCCCAGCATTTT. This chain links TRBV20-1 with TRBJ1-5; possibly TRBD1 for D (5 bases). This CDR3 spans 17 amino acids. CDR1 DFQATT and CDR2 SNEGSKA come from the germline V gene (reference sequence). V gave up 5 bases and J gave up 0 bases, with 20 bases separating them.

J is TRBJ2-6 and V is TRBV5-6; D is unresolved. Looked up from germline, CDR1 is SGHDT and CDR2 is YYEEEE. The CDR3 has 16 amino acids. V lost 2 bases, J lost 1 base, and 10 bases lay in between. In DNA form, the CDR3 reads TGTGCCAGCAGCTTAGGACCAGGATCTGGGGCCAACGTCCTGACTTTC. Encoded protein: CASSLGPGSGANVLTF.